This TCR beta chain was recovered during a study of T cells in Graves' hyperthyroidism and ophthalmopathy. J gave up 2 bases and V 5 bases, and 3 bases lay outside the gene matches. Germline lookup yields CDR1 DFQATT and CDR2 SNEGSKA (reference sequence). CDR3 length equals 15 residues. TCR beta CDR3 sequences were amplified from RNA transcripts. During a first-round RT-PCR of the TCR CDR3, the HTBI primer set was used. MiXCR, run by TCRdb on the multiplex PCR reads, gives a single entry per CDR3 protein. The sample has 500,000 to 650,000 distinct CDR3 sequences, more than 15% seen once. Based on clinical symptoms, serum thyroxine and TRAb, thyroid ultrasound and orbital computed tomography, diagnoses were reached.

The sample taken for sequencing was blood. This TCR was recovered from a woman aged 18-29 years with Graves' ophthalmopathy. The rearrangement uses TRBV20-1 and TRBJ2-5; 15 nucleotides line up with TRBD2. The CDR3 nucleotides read TGCAGTGCTCGGACTAGCGGGAGGGGACAAGAGACCCAGTACTTC. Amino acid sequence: CSARTSGRGQETQYF.